The 2 T cell receptor beta chains below come from one sample, sequenced in a study of cytomegalovirus exposure and HLA in healthy donors (dated by TCRdb to 2017 to 2019). Libraries were made using the immunoSEQ multiplex PCR assay. For the multiplex PCR, a mixture combining 60 forward primers for TCR Vbeta segments and 13 reverse primers for TCR Jbeta segments was used. TCRdb took this table from immuneACCESS and kept in-frame rearrangements with V and J called. Such tables lack part of the clones; where checked against another copy, unresolved V genes explain under half of the gap, and the rest is unexplained. The sample table shows 200,000 or so clones, and around 82% are seen once. Around 0.25% of the sample is taken by the ten largest. The material sequenced was PBMCs. The receptor set was obtained from a boy between 10 and 17 years old in good health and CMV-seronegative.

The chain uses TRBV14 and TRBJ2-5, with D hard to call. The V end was cut by 1 base, the J end by 2 bases, with 11 bases between. In germline, CDR1 is SGHDN, CDR2 FVKESK. The CDR3 has 15 residues. The DNA for the CDR3 is TGTGCCAGCAGCCAAGGAGAGGTTCTTCAAGAGACCCAGTACTTC. Translated: CASSQGEVLQETQYF.

This sequence joins TRBV2 and TRBJ1-3; TRBD1 might be the D (6 bases). Per the germline V gene, CDR1 is SNHLY and CDR2 is FYNNEI. Trimming pared 2 bases from V and 4 bases from J, leaving 12 bases between. The CDR3 totals 15 residues. The CDR3 DNA follows: TGTGCCAGCAGTGAATACGGGGGGCGAGGAAACACCATATATTTT. Protein product: CASSEYGGRGNTIYF.